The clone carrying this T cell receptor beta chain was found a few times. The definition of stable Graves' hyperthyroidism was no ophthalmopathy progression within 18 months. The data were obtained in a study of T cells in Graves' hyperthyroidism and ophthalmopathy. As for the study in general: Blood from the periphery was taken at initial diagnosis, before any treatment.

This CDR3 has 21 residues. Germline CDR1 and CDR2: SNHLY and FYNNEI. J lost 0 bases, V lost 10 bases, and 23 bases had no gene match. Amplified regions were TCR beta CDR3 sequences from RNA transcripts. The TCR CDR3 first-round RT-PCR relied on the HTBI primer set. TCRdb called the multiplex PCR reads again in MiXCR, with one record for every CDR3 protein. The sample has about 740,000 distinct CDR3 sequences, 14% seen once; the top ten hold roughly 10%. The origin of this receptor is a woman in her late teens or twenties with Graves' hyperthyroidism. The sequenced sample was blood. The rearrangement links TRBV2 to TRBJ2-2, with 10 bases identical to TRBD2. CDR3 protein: CATGRDSGLAAFLANTGELFF. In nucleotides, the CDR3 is TGTGCCACCGGCAGGGACAGCGGACTAGCGGCCTTCCTTGCGAACACCGGGGAGCTGTTTTTT.